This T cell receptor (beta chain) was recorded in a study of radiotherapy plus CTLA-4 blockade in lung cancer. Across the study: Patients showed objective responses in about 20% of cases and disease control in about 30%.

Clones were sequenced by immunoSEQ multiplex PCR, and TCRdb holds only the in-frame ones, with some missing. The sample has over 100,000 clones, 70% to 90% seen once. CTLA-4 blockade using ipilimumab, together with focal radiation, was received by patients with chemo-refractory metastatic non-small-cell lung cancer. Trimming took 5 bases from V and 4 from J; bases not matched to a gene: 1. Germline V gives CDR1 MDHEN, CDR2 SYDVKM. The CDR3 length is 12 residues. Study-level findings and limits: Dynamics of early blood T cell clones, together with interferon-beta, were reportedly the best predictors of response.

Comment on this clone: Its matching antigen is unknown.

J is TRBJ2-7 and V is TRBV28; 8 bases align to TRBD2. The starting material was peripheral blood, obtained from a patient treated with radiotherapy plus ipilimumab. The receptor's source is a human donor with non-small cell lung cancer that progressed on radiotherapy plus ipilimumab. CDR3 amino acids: CASSPSGYEQYF. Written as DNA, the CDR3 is TGTGCCAGCAGTCCTAGCGGGTACGAGCAGTACTTC.